Presented here are 8 T cell receptor beta chains from one specimen sequenced in a study of monozygotic twins with inflammatory bowel disease. TCRdb reprocessed the 5' RACE reads and stores each CDR3 protein as one record, lacking DNA. The table for this sample gives about 300,000 distinct CDR3 sequences. The sequencing input was blood. These TCRs come from a human donor with ulcerative colitis or Crohn's disease, or a healthy co-twin of an affected twin (not recorded which).

The chain links TRBV5-5 to TRBJ1-3. This CDR3 region has 14 residues. Per the germline V gene, CDR1 is SGHKS and CDR2 is YYEKEE (reference sequence). Here the CDR3 reads CASSFLSGGNTIYF. The variable domain in full, with the rest retrieved from reference TRBV5-5 and TRBJ1-3, is DAGVTQSPTHLIKTRGQQVTLRCSPISGHKSVSWYQQVLGQGPQFIFQYYEKEERGRGNFPDRFSARQFPNYSSELNVNALLLGDSALYLCASSFLSGGNTIYFGEGSWLTVV.

The chain carries TRBV29-1 and TRBJ2-6. This CDR3 has 14 residues. Germline-derived CDR1 and CDR2 are SQVTM and ANQGSEA. The CDR3 is CSAKESSGANVLTF. The entire variable domain, with the rest obtained from reference TRBV29-1 and TRBJ2-6, is as follows: SAVISQKPSRDICQRGTSLTIQCQVDSQVTMMFWYRQQPGQSLTLIATANQGSEATYESGFVIDKFPISRPNLTFSTLTVSNMSPEDSSIYLCSAKESSGANVLTFGAGSRLTVL.

The chain joins TRBV7-9 to TRBJ1-5; TCRdb picks TRBD1, but there is no DNA to check that call. Germline lookup yields CDR1 SEHNR and CDR2 FQNEAQ (reference sequence). CDR3 length: 15 residues. The CDR3 loop reads CASSLTGVSNQPQHF. The full variable domain, its missing parts supplied by reference TRBV7-9 and TRBJ1-5, is DTGVSQNPRHKITKRGQNVTFRCDPISEHNRLYWYRQTLGQGPEFLTYFQNEAQLEKSRLLSDRFSAERPKGSFSTLEIQRTEQGDSAMYLCASSLTGVSNQPQHFGDGTRLSIL.

The chain is built from TRBV7-9 and TRBJ1-4; TCRdb's D call of TRBD1 is untestable without DNA. The germline V gene has CDR1 SEHNR and CDR2 FQNEAQ (reference sequence). CDR3 length: 16 amino acids. CDR3 in amino acids: CATAPGQGATNEKLFF.

The rearrangement joins TRBV20-1 to TRBJ2-7; with no DNA, the TCRdb D assignment of TRBD2 cannot be verified. The CDR3 has 15 residues. Germline values: CDR1 DFQATT, CDR2 SNEGSKA (reference sequence). The chain's CDR3 is CSASGSGTSVYEQYF.

V is TRBV12-3 or TRBV12-4 and J is TRBJ2-7; TCRdb's D gene call, TRBD1, goes unchecked for lack of DNA. This CDR3 is 14 amino acids long. The CDR3 sequence: CASSRTGGTVWPYF.

CDR3 residues: CATSRDRDRDYNEQFF. The chain has TRBV15 and TRBJ2-1; there is no DNA to check the TCRdb D call of TRBD1. This CDR3 is 16 amino acids long. CDR1 and CDR2 (germline): LNHNV, YYDKDF (reference sequence).

The chain combines TRBV7-2 with TRBJ2-3. Germline V gives CDR1 SGHTA, CDR2 FQGNSA. The CDR3 length is 12 residues. CDR3 loop: CATAGEPDTQYF.